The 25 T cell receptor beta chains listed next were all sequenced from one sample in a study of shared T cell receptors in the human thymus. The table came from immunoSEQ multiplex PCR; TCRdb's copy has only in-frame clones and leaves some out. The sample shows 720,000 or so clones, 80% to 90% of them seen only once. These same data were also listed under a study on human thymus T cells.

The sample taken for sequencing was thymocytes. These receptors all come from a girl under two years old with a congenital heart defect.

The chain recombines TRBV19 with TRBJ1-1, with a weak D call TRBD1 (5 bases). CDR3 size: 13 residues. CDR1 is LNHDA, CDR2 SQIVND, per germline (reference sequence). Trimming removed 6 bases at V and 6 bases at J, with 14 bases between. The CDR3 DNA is TGTGCCAGTAGGGACAATCAGGATTCTGAAGCTTTCTTT. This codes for CASRDNQDSEAFF.

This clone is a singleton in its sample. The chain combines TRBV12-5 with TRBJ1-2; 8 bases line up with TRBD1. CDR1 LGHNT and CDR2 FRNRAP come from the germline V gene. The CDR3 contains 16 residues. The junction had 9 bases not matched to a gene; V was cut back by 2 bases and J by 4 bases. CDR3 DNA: TGTGCTAGTGGTTTGAAGCCGACAGGGGTAGGCTATGGCTACACCTTC. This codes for CASGLKPTGVGYGYTF.

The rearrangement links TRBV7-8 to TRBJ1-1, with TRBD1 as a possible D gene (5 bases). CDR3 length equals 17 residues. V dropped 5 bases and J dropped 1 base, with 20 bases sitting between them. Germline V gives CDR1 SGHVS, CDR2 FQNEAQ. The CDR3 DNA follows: TGTGCCAGCAGCCAACCAGACCGGGGGTCTAAGAACACTGAAGCTTTCTTT. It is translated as CASSQPDRGSKNTEAFF.

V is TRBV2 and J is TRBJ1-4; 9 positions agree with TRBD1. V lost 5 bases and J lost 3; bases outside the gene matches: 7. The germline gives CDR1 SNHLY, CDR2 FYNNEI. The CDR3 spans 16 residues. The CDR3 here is CASSNTGGASNEKLFF. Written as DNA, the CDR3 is TGTGCCAGCAGTAACACAGGGGGCGCGTCTAATGAAAAACTGTTTTTT.

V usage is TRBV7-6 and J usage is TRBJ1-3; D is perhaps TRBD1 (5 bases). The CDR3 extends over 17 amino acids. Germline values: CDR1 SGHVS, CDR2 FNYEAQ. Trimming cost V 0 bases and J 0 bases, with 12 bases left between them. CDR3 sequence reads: CASSLALKGSSGNTIYF. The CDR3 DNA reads TGTGCCAGCAGCTTAGCGCTAAAGGGGTCCTCTGGAAACACCATATATTTT.

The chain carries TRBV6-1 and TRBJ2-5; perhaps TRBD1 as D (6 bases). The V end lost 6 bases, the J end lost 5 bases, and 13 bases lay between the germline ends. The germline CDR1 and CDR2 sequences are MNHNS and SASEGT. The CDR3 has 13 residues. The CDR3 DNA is TGTGCCAGCAGCGCTAGGACAGTGGAGACCCAGTACTTC. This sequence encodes CASSARTVETQYF.

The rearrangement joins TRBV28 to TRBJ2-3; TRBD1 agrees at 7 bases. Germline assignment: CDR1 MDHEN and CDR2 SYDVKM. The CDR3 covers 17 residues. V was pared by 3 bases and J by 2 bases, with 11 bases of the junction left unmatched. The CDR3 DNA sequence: TGTGCCAGCAGTTTCCTCCCGCAGACAGGGCCCACAGATACGCAGTATTTT. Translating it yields CASSFLPQTGPTDTQYF.

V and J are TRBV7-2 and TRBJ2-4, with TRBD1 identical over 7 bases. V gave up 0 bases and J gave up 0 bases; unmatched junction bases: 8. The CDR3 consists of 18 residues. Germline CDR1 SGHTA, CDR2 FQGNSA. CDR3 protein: CASSLALGDRLAKNIQYF. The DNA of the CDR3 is TGTGCCAGCAGCTTAGCGCTGGGGGACAGACTAGCCAAAAACATTCAGTACTTC.

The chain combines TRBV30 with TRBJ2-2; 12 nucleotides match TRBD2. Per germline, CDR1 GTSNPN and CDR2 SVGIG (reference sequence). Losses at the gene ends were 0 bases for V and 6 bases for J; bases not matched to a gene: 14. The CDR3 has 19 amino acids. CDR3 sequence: CAWSVLLAGGLISPGELFF. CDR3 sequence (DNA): TGTGCCTGGAGTGTACTCCTAGCGGGGGGGCTGATCTCCCCCGGGGAGCTGTTTTTT.

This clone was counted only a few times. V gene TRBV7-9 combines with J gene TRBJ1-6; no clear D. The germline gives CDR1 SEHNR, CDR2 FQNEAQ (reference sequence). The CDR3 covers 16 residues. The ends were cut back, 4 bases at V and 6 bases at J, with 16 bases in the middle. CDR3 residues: CASSSYRGLCNSPLHF. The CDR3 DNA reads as TGTGCCAGCAGCTCCTACCGAGGGTTGTGTAATTCACCCCTCCACTTT.

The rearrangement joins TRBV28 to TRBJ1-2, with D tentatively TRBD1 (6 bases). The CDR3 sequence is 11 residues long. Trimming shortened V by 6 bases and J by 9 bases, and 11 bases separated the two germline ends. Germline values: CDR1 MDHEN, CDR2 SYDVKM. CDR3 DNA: TGTGCCAGCAGCTCAGGGGCGAGCTACACCTTC. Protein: CASSSGASYTF.

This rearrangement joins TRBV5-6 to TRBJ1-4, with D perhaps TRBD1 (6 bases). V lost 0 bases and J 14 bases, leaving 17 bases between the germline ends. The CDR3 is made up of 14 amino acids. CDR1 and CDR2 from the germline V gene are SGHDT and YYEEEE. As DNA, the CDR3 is TGTGCCAGCAGCTTGGCCAGGGGCCGTGGGATTCTGTTTTTT. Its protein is CASSLARGRGILFF.

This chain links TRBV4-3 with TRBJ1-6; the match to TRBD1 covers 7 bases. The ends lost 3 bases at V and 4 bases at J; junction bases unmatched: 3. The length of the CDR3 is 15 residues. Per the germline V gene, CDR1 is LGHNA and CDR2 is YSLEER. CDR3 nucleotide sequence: TGCGCCAGCAGCCAGGGACAGCCATATAATTCACCCCTCCACTTT. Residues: CASSQGQPYNSPLHF.

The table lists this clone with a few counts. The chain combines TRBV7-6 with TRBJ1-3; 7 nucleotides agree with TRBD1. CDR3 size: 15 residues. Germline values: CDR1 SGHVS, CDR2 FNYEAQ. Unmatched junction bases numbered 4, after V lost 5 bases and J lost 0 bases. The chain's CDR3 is CASSTTGASGNTIYF. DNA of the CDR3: TGTGCCAGCAGCACCACAGGGGCCTCTGGAAACACCATATATTTT.

DNA of the CDR3: TGTGCCATCAGTGAGTTTACCCCGGGACAGTTATATGGCTACACCTTC. Translating gives CAISEFTPGQLYGYTF. The chain recombines TRBV10-3 with TRBJ1-2; 7 bases are a match to TRBD1. The trim removed 1 base at V and 5 bases at J, leaving 10 bases unmatched. This CDR3 is built from 16 residues. Germline-derived CDR1 and CDR2 are ENHRY and SYGVKD.

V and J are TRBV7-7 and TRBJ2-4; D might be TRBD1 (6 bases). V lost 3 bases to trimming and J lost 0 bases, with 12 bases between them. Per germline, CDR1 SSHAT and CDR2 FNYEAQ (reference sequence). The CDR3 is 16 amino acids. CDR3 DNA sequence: TGTGCCAGCAGCTTTGAGGGACACCAAGCCAAAAACATTCAGTACTTC. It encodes CASSFEGHQAKNIQYF.

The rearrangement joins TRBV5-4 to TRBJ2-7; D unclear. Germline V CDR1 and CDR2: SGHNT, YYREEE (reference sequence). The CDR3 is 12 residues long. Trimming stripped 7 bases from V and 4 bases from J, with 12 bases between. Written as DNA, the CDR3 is TGTGCCAGCGGCCGAGGAGATTACGAGCAGTACTTC. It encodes CASGRGDYEQYF.

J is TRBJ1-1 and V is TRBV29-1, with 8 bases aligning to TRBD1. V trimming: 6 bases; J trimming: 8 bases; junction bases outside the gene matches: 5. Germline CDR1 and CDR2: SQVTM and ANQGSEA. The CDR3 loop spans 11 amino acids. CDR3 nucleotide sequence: TGCAGCGTCAGACAGGGGAGGGAAGCTTTCTTT. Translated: CSVRQGREAFF.

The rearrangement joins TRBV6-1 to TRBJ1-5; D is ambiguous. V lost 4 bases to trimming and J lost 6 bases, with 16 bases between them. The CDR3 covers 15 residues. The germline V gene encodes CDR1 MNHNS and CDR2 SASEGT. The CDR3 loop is CASSGYQGAVQPQHF. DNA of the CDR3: TGTGCCAGCAGTGGGTATCAAGGCGCGGTTCAGCCCCAGCATTTT.

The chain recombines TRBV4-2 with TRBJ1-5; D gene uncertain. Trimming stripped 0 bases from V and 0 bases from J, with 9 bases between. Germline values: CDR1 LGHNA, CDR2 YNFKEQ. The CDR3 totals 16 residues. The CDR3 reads CASSQDREVSNQPQHF. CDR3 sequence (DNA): TGTGCCAGCAGCCAAGATCGGGAAGTTAGCAATCAGCCCCAGCATTTT.

The CDR3 loop is CASSLTRAVTAGELFF. The CDR3 nucleotides read TGTGCCAGCAGTCTAACGAGGGCCGTAACCGCCGGGGAGCTGTTTTTT. The rearrangement links TRBV27 to TRBJ2-2; D perhaps matches TRBD2 (5 bases). Germline V CDR1 and CDR2: MNHEY, SMNVEV (reference sequence). This CDR3 comprises 16 residues. Trimming pared 5 bases from V and 6 bases from J, leaving 19 bases between.

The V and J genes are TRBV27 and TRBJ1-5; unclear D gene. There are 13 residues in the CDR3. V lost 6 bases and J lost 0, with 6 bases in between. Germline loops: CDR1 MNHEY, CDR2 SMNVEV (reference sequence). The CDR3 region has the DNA TGTGCCAGCAGCTACTATAGCAATCAGCCCCAGCATTTT. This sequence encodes CASSYYSNQPQHF.

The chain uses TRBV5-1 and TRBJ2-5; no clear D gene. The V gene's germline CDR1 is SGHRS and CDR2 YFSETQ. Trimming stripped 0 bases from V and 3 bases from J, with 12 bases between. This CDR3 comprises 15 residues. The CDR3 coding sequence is TGCGCCAGCAGCTTGGTTTTTGACAAAGAAGAGACCCAGTACTTC. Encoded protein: CASSLVFDKEETQYF.

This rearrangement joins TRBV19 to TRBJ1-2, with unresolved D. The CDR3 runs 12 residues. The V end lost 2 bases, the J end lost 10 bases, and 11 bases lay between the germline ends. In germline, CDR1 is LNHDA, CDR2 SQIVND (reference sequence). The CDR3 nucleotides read TGTGCCAGTAGTATAAGGAGAGGAGACTACACCTTC. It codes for CASSIRRGDYTF.

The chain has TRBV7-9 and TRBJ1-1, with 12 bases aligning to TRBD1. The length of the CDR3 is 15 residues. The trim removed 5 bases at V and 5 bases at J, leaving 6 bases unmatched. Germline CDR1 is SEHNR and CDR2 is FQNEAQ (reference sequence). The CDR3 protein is CASSPWDRGLTEAFF. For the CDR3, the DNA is TGTGCCAGCAGCCCATGGGACAGGGGGCTTACTGAAGCTTTCTTT.